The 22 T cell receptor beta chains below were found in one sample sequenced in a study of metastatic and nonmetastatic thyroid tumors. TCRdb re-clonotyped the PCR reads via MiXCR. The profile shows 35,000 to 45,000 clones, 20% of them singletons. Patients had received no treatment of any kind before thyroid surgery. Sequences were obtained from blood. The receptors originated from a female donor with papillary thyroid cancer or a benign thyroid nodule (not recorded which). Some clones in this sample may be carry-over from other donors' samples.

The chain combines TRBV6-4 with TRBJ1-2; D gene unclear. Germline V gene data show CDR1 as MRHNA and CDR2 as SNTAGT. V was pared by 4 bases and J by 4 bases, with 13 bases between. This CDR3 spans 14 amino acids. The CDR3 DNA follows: TGTGCCAGCAGTGCCGAGGGATCGGGCTATGGCTACACCTTC. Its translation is CASSAEGSGYGYTF.

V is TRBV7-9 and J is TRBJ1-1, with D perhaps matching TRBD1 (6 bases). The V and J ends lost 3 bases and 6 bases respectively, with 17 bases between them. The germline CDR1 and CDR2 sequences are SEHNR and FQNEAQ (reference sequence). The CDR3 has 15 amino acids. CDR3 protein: CASSFPQGVLAEAFF. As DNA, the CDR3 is TGTGCCAGCAGCTTTCCACAGGGAGTCTTGGCTGAAGCTTTCTTT.

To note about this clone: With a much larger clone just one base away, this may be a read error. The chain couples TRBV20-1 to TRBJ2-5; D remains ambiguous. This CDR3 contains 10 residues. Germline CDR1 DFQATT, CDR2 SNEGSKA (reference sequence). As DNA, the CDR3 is TGCAGTGCTGAGCAAGAGACCAAGTACTTC. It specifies CSAEQETKYF.

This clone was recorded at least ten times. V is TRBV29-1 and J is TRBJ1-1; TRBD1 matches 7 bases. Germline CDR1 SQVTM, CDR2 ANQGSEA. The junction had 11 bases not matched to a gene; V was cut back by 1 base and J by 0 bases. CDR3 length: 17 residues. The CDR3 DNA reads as TGCAGCGTTGAAGGGACAGGAAGTTCGAAGATGAACACTGAAGCTTTCTTT. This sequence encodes CSVEGTGSSKMNTEAFF.

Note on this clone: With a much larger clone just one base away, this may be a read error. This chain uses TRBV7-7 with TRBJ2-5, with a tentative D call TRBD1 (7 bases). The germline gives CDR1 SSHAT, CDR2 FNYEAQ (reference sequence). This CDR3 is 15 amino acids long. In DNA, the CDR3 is TGTGCTAGCAGCCCCTCGCCGCAGGGGGGAGATACCCAGTACTTC. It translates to CASSPSPQGGDTQYF.

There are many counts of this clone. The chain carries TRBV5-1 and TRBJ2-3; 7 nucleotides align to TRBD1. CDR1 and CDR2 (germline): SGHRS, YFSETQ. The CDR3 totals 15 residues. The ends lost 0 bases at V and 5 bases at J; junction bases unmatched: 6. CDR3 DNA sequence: TGCGCCAGCAGCTTGGCCGACAGGGAAGGAGATACGCAGTATTTT. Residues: CASSLADREGDTQYF. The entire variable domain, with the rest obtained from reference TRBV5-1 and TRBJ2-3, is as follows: KAGVTQTPRYLIKTRGQQVTLSCSPISGHRSVSWYQQTPGQGLQFLFEYFSETQRNKGNFPGRFSGRQFSNSRSEMNVSTLELGDSALYLCASSLADREGDTQYFGPGTRLTVL.

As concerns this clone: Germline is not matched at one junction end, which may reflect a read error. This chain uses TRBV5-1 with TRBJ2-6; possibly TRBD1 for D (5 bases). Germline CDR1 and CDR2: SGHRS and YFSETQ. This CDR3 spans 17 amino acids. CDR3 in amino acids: CASSPDGTISGAKVLNF. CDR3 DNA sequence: TGCGCCAGCAGCCCCGACGGAACGATCTCTGGGGCCAAAGTCCTGAACTTC.

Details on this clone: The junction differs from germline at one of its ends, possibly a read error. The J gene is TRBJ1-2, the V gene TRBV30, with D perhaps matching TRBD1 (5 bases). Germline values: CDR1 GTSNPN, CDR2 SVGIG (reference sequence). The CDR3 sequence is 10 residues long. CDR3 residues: CAWSSGTTVF. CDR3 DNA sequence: TGTGCCTGGAGCTCCGGGACCACGGTGTTC.

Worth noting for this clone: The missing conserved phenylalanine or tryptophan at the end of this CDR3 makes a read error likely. CDR3 loop: CASSYGLAGGPPDTQYI. DNA for the CDR3: TGTGCCAGCAGTTACGGTCTAGCGGGAGGCCCTCCAGATACGCAGTATATT. The chain has TRBV6-2 or TRBV6-3 and TRBJ2-3; 11 nucleotides align to TRBD2. Germline CDR1 MNHEY, CDR2 SVGEGT. The CDR3 has 17 residues. V lost 2 bases and J lost 4; bases outside the gene matches: 8.

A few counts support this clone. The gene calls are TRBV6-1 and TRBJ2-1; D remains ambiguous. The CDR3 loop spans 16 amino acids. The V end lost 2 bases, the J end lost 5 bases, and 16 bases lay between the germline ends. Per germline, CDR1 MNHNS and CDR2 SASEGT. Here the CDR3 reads CASSESNTYTDNEQFF. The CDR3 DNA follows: TGTGCCAGCAGTGAAAGTAACACATACACCGACAATGAGCAGTTCTTC.

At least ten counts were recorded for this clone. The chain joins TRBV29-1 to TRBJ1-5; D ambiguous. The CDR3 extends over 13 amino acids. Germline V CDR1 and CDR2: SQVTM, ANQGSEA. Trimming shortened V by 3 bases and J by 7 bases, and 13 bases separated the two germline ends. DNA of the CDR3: TGCAGCGTTGAGCCAGGTCCGGGGCAGCCCCAGCATTTT. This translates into CSVEPGPGQPQHF. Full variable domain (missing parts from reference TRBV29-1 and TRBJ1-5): SAVISQKPSRDICQRGTSLTIQCQVDSQVTMMFWYRQQPGQSLTLIATANQGSEATYESGFVIDKFPISRPNLTFSTLTVSNMSPEDSSIYLCSVEPGPGQPQHFGDGTRLSIL.

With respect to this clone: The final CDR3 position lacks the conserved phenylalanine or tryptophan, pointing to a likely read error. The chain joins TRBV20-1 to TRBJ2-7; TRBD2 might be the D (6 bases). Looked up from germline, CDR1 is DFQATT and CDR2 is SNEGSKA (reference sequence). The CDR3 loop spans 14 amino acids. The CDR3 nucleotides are TGCGGTGCTAGAGATCCGACCAGAGCGGGCGAGCAGTACTTA. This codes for CGARDPTRAGEQYL.

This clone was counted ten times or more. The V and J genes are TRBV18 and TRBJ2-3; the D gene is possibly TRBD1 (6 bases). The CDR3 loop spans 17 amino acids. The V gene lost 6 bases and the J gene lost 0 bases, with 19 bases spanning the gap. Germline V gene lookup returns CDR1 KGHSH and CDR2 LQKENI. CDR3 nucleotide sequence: TGTGCCAGCTCGAACGCCCCAGGGGCTGGAAGCACAGATACGCAGTATTTT. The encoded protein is CASSNAPGAGSTDTQYF.

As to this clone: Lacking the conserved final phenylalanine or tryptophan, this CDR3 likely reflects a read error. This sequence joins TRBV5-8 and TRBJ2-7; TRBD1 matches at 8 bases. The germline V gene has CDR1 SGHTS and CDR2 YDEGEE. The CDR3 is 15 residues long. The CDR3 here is CASSLAGTGSYEQYL. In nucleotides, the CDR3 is TGTGCCAGTAGCTTGGCAGGGACAGGCTCCTACGAGCAGTACTTG.

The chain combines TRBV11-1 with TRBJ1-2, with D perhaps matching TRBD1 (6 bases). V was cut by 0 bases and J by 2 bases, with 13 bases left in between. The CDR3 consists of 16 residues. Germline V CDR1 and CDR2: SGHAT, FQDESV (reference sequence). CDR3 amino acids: CASSLAVPTGNYGYTF. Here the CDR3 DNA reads TGTGCCAGCAGCTTAGCCGTCCCGACAGGCAACTATGGCTACACCTTC. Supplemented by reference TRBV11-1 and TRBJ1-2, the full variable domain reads EAEVAQSPRYKITEKSQAVAFWCDPISGHATLYWYRQILGQGPELLVQFQDESVVDDSQLPKDRFSAERLKGVDSTLKIQPAELGDSAMYLCASSLAVPTGNYGYTFGSGTRLTVV.

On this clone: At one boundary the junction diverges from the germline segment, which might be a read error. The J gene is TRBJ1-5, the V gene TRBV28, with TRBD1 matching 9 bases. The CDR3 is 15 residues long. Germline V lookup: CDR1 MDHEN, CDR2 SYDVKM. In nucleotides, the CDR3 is TGTGCCAGCAGCGTACCGGGACAGGGTTATCAACCCCAGCATTTT. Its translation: CASSVPGQGYQPQHF.

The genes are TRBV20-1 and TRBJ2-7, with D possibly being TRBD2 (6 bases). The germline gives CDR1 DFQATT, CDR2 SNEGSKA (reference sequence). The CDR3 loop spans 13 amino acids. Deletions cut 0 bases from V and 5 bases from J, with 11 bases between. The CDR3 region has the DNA TGCAGTGCTAGAGATTCGCGGGAAAACGAGCAGTACTTC. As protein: CSARDSRENEQYF.

The CDR3 DNA is TGTGCCAGCAGCTTAAGACTTGTCGGGGGGAATGAGCAGTTCTTC. As protein: CASSLRLVGGNEQFF. This chain links TRBV11-1 with TRBJ2-1; the match to TRBD2 covers 7 bases. CDR1 and CDR2 from the germline V gene are SGHAT and FQDESV (reference sequence). After removal of 2 bases from V and 7 bases from J, the junction contained 8 bases not matched to a gene. The CDR3 is 15 residues long.

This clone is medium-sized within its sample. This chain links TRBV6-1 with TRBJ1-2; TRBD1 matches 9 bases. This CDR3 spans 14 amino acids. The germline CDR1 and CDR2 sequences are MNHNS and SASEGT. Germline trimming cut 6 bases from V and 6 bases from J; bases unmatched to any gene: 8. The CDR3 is CASRADRGWDGYTF. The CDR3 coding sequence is TGTGCCAGCAGGGCGGACAGGGGATGGGATGGCTACACCTTC.

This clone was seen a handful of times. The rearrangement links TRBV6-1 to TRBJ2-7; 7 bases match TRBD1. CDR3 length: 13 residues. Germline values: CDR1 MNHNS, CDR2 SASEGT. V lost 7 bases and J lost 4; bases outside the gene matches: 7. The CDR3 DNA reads TGTGCCAGCAAAGAGACAGGGCCGTACGAGCAGTACTTC. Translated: CASKETGPYEQYF.

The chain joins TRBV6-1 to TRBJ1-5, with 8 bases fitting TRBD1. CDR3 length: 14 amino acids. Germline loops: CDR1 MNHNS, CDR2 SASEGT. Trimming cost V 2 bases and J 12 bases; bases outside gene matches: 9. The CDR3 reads CASSETAGGRHQHF. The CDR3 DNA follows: TGTGCCAGCAGTGAAACGGCAGGGGGCAGGCACCAGCATTTT.

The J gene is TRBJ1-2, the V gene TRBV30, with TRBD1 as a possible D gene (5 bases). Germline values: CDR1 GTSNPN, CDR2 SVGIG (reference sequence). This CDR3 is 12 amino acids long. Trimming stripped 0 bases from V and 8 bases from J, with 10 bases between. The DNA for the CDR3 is TGTGCCTGGAGTGTCGGAGGGGTCGGCTACACCTTC. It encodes CAWSVGGVGYTF.